The rows below give T cell receptor beta chains drawn from one sample of a study of cytomegalovirus exposure and HLA in healthy donors. TCRdb's copy holds only in-frame clones and misses some; the assay was immunoSEQ multiplex PCR. In the table there are fewer than 200,000 clones, 78% of which are singletons. The specimen sequenced was PBMCs. These receptor sequences come from a female donor in good health and CMV-seronegative. The CDR3 runs from the conserved cysteine through the conserved F or W. The order of the fields is J gene, V gene, CDR3 protein.

TRBJ2-3	TRBV19	CASGGDTQYF
TRBJ2-2	TRBV6-6	CASGQGNTGELFF
TRBJ2-7	TRBV5-1	CASSSFGSGGSEQYF
TRBJ1-1	TRBV6-6	CASSYSQNTEAFF
TRBJ2-7	TRBV7-9	CASSLPGYEQYF
TRBJ1-5	TRBV5-5	CASSSRDSGWGNQPQHF
TRBJ2-3	TRBV7-8	CASSLKWGADTQYF
TRBJ2-7	TRBV7-3	CASSLVGGSLTHEQYF
TRBJ2-3	TRBV5-1	CASSELAGSADTQYF
TRBJ1-1	TRBV13	CASSSYKHVEVWGTEAFF
TRBJ2-3	TRBV6-6	CASSHLAGVTDTQYF
TRBJ2-3	TRBV18	CASSPRDISTDTQYF
TRBJ2-5	TRBV19	CASTNAGGETQYF
TRBJ2-3	TRBV19	CASSMLVITSGGAGKTDTQYF
TRBJ2-1	TRBV18	CASSLGLAGTSSYNEQFF
TRBJ1-5	TRBV12-5	CASGMGTALSSAQHF
TRBJ2-7	TRBV5-1	CASSLVGGGYEQYF
TRBJ1-2	TRBV30	CAWRDRAYGYTF
TRBJ2-5	TRBV5-1	CASSLLTTSRETQYF
TRBJ2-1	TRBV5-6	CASSTPGTSGRFEQFF
TRBJ2-3	TRBV15	CATSSLTDTQYF
TRBJ1-1	TRBV27	CASSLGITGGRGGTEAFF
TRBJ2-7	TRBV5-1	CASSLGYAGYEQYF
TRBJ1-1	TRBV10-3	CAISEPGQFFSEAFF